This T cell receptor (beta chain) was recorded in a study of regulatory T cells in long-lasting Graves disease. Study-wide results and limits: Thyroid tissue went unstudied; only peripheral blood was examined. Preferential use of TRBV28, TRBJ1-2 and TRBJ2-5 was seen in persistent disease. The persistent group shared 2,500 to 3,000 public clonotypes, more than the approximately 890 shared by new patients. Lower TCR diversity characterized persistent Graves' patients relative to newly diagnosed patients.

Library construction for TCR beta used iRepertoire HTBI primers and Arm-PCR of CDR3 regions. TCRdb reprocessed the multiplex PCR reads with MiXCR, giving one entry per CDR3 protein. Of a few hundred thousand distinct CDR3 sequences detected, around 20% appear once; the ten largest clones hold 22%. Time point: newly diagnosed GD, antithyroid drugs for less than 3 months. Generation of the TCR library employed RNA extracted from PBMCs. CDR1 and CDR2 (germline): LNHDA, SQIVND (reference sequence). Trimming removed 5 bases at V and 3 bases at J, with 12 bases between. CDR3 size: 14 residues. About this clonotype itself: Its antigen remains unidentified.

The sequencing here drew on peripheral blood mononuclear cells (PBMCs), taken at new diagnosis, from a patient treated with antithyroid drugs. This TCR was recovered from a female donor with Graves disease. The V gene is TRBV19, the J gene TRBJ2-3; maybe TRBD2 (6 bases). The CDR3 coding sequence is TGTGCCAGTAGTTCCCCGGGAGAAACAGATACGCAGTATTTT. Translated, it gives CASSSPGETDTQYF.